This passage covers 26 T cell receptor beta chains from one sample sequenced in a study of neurological immune-mediated disorders. TCRdb used MiXCR to reprocess the 5' RACE reads, holding one entry per CDR3 protein. The data show about 74,000 distinct CDR3 sequences, with around 5.2% seen just once and less than 8% held by the top ten. The sequenced sample consisted of PBMCs. The receptor set was obtained from a man aged 18 to 29 with multiple sclerosis.

This clonotype was observed many times. Here the CDR3 DNA reads TGTGCCAGTAGTATAGATAGTGGCAGCATCTACGAGCAGTACTTC. Its translation is CASSIDSGSIYEQYF. The chain uses TRBV19 and TRBJ2-7, with D unresolved. This CDR3 comprises 15 residues. The germline V gene encodes CDR1 LNHDA and CDR2 SQIVND (reference sequence). The V end lost 0 bases, the J end lost 3 bases, and 12 bases lay between the germline ends.

This clonotype was counted many times. This chain uses TRBV6-1 with TRBJ1-1; D might be TRBD1 (6 bases). The V gene lost 6 bases and the J gene lost 1 base, with 9 bases spanning the gap. Germline lookup yields CDR1 MNHNS and CDR2 SASEGT. The length of the CDR3 is 13 residues. CDR3 in DNA: TGTGCCAGCAGACAGGGAGGGAACACTGAAGCTTTCTTT. Protein product: CASRQGGNTEAFF.

Ten or more counts support this clonotype. This chain joins TRBV5-1 and TRBJ2-7; D gene ambiguous. The germline V and J ends were trimmed by 1 base and 6 bases, with 8 bases remaining between them. Germline V gives CDR1 SGHRS, CDR2 YFSETQ. This CDR3 has 12 residues. CDR3 region: CASSLMGSEQYF. CDR3 nucleotide sequence: TGCGCCAGCAGCTTGATGGGAAGCGAGCAGTACTTC.

This clonotype was detected a few times. The chain uses TRBV7-2 and TRBJ2-1; the match to TRBD2 covers 7 bases. This CDR3 has 17 amino acids. The germline V gene has CDR1 SGHTA and CDR2 FQGNSA. V lost 2 bases to trimming and J lost 8 bases; unmatched junction nucleotides: 15. In DNA, the CDR3 is TGTGCCAGCAGCTTATACGGCGGGGGACTAAAAGGGGATGAGCAGTTCTTC. This sequence encodes CASSLYGGGLKGDEQFF. The full variable domain, rest sourced from reference TRBV7-2 and TRBJ2-1, is GAGVSQSPSNKVTEKGKDVELRCDPISGHTALYWYRQSLGQGLEFLIYFQGNSAPDKSGLPSDRFSAERTGGSVSTLTIQRTQQEDSAVYLCASSLYGGGLKGDEQFFGPGTRLTVL.

This clonotype was detected ten times or more. The V gene is TRBV6-4, the J gene TRBJ2-2; D might be TRBD2 (6 bases). With 0 bases removed from V and 6 bases from J, the gap between germline ends came to 14 bases. The CDR3 loop spans 16 amino acids. Per the germline V gene, CDR1 is MRHNA and CDR2 is SNTAGT. Written as DNA, the CDR3 is TGTGCCAGCAGTGACTCGGGCGGGGAGAAATCCGGGGAGCTGTTTTTT. Its translation: CASSDSGGEKSGELFF.

Many counts were recorded for this clonotype. The chain carries TRBV20-1 and TRBJ1-5; no reliable D call. Germline values: CDR1 DFQATT, CDR2 SNEGSKA (reference sequence). Trimming shortened V by 0 bases and J by 0 bases, and 21 bases separated the two germline ends. The CDR3 length is 19 residues. Written as DNA, the CDR3 is TGCAGTGCTAGAGATGGCCGATTAGGGCCTGCGTATAGCAATCAGCCCCAGCATTTT. This sequence encodes CSARDGRLGPAYSNQPQHF.

This clonotype showed up many times. V and J are TRBV6-6 and TRBJ2-3, with TRBD2 identical over 11 bases. CDR1 is MNHNY and CDR2 is SVGAGI in the germline V gene (reference sequence). Losses at the gene ends were 7 bases for V and 3 bases for J; bases not matched to a gene: 3. The CDR3 has 14 amino acids. In nucleotides, the CDR3 is TGTGCCAGCAATTTAGCGGGAGGGACAGATACGCAGTATTTT. This sequence encodes CASNLAGGTDTQYF.

This clonotype was detected ten times or more. The chain combines TRBV6-2 or TRBV6-3 with TRBJ2-1; TRBD2 matches 8 bases. CDR3 length: 12 residues. Germline V gene lookup returns CDR1 MNHEY and CDR2 SVGEGT. V lost 5 bases to trimming and J lost 9 bases; unmatched junction nucleotides: 3. CDR3 region: CASSRLAGEQFF. DNA of the CDR3: TGTGCCAGCAGTCGCCTAGCGGGTGAGCAGTTCTTC.

This clonotype was recorded at least ten times. The gene calls are TRBV19 and TRBJ1-1; D is undetermined. Trimming left V 7 bases short and J 5 bases short, with 11 bases between. The germline gives CDR1 LNHDA, CDR2 SQIVND (reference sequence). The CDR3 runs 12 residues. Here the CDR3 reads CASNSGGTEAFF. For the CDR3, the DNA is TGTGCCAGTAACTCAGGTGGGACTGAAGCTTTCTTT.

This clonotype was counted ten times or more. J is TRBJ2-7 and V is TRBV5-1; TRBD2 might be the D (5 bases). CDR1 is SGHRS, CDR2 YFSETQ, per germline. The CDR3 has 14 residues. Deletions cut 0 bases from V and 1 base from J, with 8 bases between. This CDR3 reads CASSLAGKSYEQYF. The CDR3 bases are TGCGCCAGCAGCTTGGCGGGGAAATCCTACGAGCAGTACTTC. Looking up the rest from reference TRBV5-1 and TRBJ2-7 gives the full variable domain: KAGVTQTPRYLIKTRGQQVTLSCSPISGHRSVSWYQQTPGQGLQFLFEYFSETQRNKGNFPGRFSGRQFSNSRSEMNVSTLELGDSALYLCASSLAGKSYEQYFGPGTRLTVT.

Many counts were recorded for this clonotype. The rearrangement joins TRBV20-1 to TRBJ2-1; 8 nucleotides align to TRBD2. CDR3 length equals 13 residues. Germline V gene lookup returns CDR1 DFQATT and CDR2 SNEGSKA (reference sequence). V was pared by 3 bases and J by 4 bases, with 2 bases of the junction left unmatched. The CDR3: CSARLAGYNEQFF. The CDR3 DNA is TGCAGTGCTAGGCTAGCGGGTTACAATGAGCAGTTCTTC.

This clonotype was detected ten times or more. The V gene is TRBV7-9, the J gene TRBJ2-3, with 7 nucleotides matching TRBD2. Germline loops: CDR1 SEHNR, CDR2 FQNEAQ (reference sequence). With V trimmed by 6 bases and J by 5 bases, 5 bases remained unmatched. This CDR3 is built from 13 residues. CDR3 protein: CASRPLALDTQYF. Here the CDR3 DNA reads TGTGCCAGCAGACCACTAGCGTTAGATACGCAGTATTTT. Looking up the rest from reference TRBV7-9 and TRBJ2-3 gives the full variable domain: DTGVSQNPRHKITKRGQNVTFRCDPISEHNRLYWYRQTLGQGPEFLTYFQNEAQLEKSRLLSDRFSAERPKGSFSTLEIQRTEQGDSAMYLCASRPLALDTQYFGPGTRLTVL.

V is TRBV12-3 or TRBV12-4 and J is TRBJ1-5; D not resolved. The V end was cut by 1 base, the J end by 5 bases, with 12 bases between. The CDR3 runs 15 residues. The CDR3 DNA follows: TGTGCCAGCAGTTTAGAAGTGGATGGGGATCAGCCCCAGCATTTT. This encodes CASSLEVDGDQPQHF.

This clonotype has a count of ten or more. This chain links TRBV20-1 with TRBJ2-1, with TRBD2 identical over 9 bases. The CDR3 consists of 17 residues. V gave up 1 base and J gave up 4 bases; unmatched junction bases: 11. The germline V gene encodes CDR1 DFQATT and CDR2 SNEGSKA (reference sequence). The CDR3 DNA sequence: TGCAGTGCTAGAGGTGATAGCGGGAGACGAATATACAATGAGCAGTTCTTC. Translation gives CSARGDSGRRIYNEQFF.

This clonotype was recorded many times. The chain recombines TRBV11-1 with TRBJ2-4; 9 positions agree with TRBD1. This CDR3 contains 13 residues. V shed 5 bases and J 7 bases; nucleotides not matched to a gene: 3. The germline V gene has CDR1 SGHAT and CDR2 FQDESV (reference sequence). In DNA, the CDR3 is TGTGCCAGCAGCACCGGGACAGGGAACATTCAGTACTTC. This gives the protein CASSTGTGNIQYF.

This clonotype turned up a few times. The rearrangement uses TRBV19 and TRBJ1-5, with 8 bases aligning to TRBD1. The CDR3 extends over 15 amino acids. Unmatched junction bases numbered 7, after V lost 5 bases and J lost 4 bases. The germline V gene has CDR1 LNHDA and CDR2 SQIVND (reference sequence). The CDR3 here is CASSVPGGINQPQHF. DNA for the CDR3: TGTGCCAGTAGTGTTCCAGGGGGCATAAATCAGCCCCAGCATTTT.

In this sample, this clonotype turned up many times. J is TRBJ2-5 and V is TRBV5-5, with D possibly matching TRBD2 (5 bases). The CDR3 has 13 residues. V was cut by 1 base and J by 1 base, with 5 bases left in between. From germline, CDR1 is SGHKS and CDR2 YYEKEE (reference sequence). This CDR3 reads CASSLRGQETQYF. CDR3 nucleotides: TGTGCCAGCAGCTTGCGGGGCCAAGAGACCCAGTACTTC.

This clonotype has a count of ten or more. J is TRBJ1-3 and V is TRBV20-1, with D hard to call. V shed 5 bases and J shed 3 bases, with 14 bases lying between them. Germline CDR1 reads DFQATT; CDR2 reads SNEGSKA (reference sequence). The CDR3 spans 14 residues. CDR3 DNA: TGCAGTGCTTTCGACCCCCTGCTTGGAAACACCATATATTTT. This encodes CSAFDPLLGNTIYF.

This clonotype was found many times. The rearrangement joins TRBV20-1 to TRBJ2-7, with unresolved D. CDR1 is DFQATT and CDR2 is SNEGSKA in the germline V gene (reference sequence). The CDR3 spans 12 residues. Trimming removed 5 bases from V and 5 bases from J, with 13 bases in between. This CDR3 is CSAEIIMHEQYF. The CDR3 nucleotides read TGCAGTGCTGAGATTATAATGCACGAGCAGTACTTC.

This clonotype was counted many times. The V call is TRBV5-1, the J call TRBJ1-1, with TRBD1 identical over 7 bases. V dropped 6 bases and J dropped 2; count of bases not matched to a gene: 10. This CDR3 spans 15 amino acids. The germline V gene encodes CDR1 SGHRS and CDR2 YFSETQ. The CDR3 reads CASTPRDSLNTEAFF. CDR3 DNA: TGCGCCAGCACTCCGAGGGACAGCCTTAACACTGAAGCTTTCTTT. Complete variable domain (other parts from reference TRBV5-1 and TRBJ1-1): KAGVTQTPRYLIKTRGQQVTLSCSPISGHRSVSWYQQTPGQGLQFLFEYFSETQRNKGNFPGRFSGRQFSNSRSEMNVSTLELGDSALYLCASTPRDSLNTEAFFGQGTRLTVV.

This clonotype occurred many times. The gene calls are TRBV6-6 and TRBJ2-7; 7 positions match TRBD2. This CDR3 region has 13 residues. Germline CDR1 is MNHNY and CDR2 is SVGAGI (reference sequence). V dropped 6 bases and J dropped 5; count of bases not matched to a gene: 7. The chain's CDR3 is CASSEGRGHEQYF. CDR3 DNA: TGTGCCAGCAGCGAAGGGAGGGGACACGAGCAGTACTTC.

The CDR3 sequence is CAAIKGSYEQYF. The CDR3, as DNA: TGTGCCGCAATTAAGGGGTCCTACGAGCAGTACTTC. The rearrangement joins TRBV12-3 or TRBV12-4 to TRBJ2-7, with a tentative D call TRBD1 (5 bases). The CDR3 spans 12 residues. V shed 11 bases and J shed 1 base, with 12 bases lying between them.

Turning to this clonotype: A read error may explain this, as a much larger clone is one base away. The gene calls are TRBV20-1 and TRBJ2-3; D remains unclear. CDR3 size: 13 residues. Trimming removed 2 bases from V and 6 bases from J, with 12 bases in between. Germline V gives CDR1 DFQATT, CDR2 SNEGSKA (reference sequence). The CDR3 region has the DNA TGCAGTGCTAGACCCACCTATGGGGATACGCAGTATTTT. The encoded protein is CSARPTYGDTQYF.

This clonotype was observed many times. The genes are TRBV25-1 and TRBJ1-2, with 8 bases fitting TRBD1. This CDR3 region has 15 residues. Germline trimming cut 4 bases from V and 4 bases from J; bases unmatched to any gene: 8. CDR1 is MGHDK and CDR2 is SYGVNS in the germline V gene. CDR3 sequence reads: CASSASSTGAYGYTF. CDR3 bases: TGTGCCAGCAGTGCTTCATCGACAGGGGCCTATGGCTACACCTTC.

The rearrangement uses TRBV10-1 and TRBJ2-7; a possible D gene is TRBD1 (5 bases). CDR1 is WNHNN, CDR2 SYGVQD, per germline (reference sequence). Trimming cost V 2 bases and J 6 bases, with 14 bases left between them. The CDR3 covers 14 residues. The CDR3 reads CASSEIVGAGEQYF. The CDR3 region has the DNA TGCGCCAGCAGTGAGATAGTAGGGGCTGGCGAGCAGTACTTC.

This clonotype was seen at least ten times. The CDR3 reads CSARGWTHQPQHF. The CDR3 DNA follows: TGCAGTGCTAGGGGGTGGACGCATCAGCCCCAGCATTTT. This chain uses TRBV20-1 with TRBJ1-5; no reliable D call. The germline V and J ends were trimmed by 3 bases and 5 bases, with 11 bases remaining between them. The CDR3 is made up of 13 amino acids. Germline CDR1 DFQATT, CDR2 SNEGSKA (reference sequence).